This entry is about one T cell receptor (beta chain). The antigen is not known. The data belong to a study of OX40 agonist ivuxolimab in advanced cancers. Overall study: Patients were given ivuxolimab, an antibody that agonizes OX40 (CD134). Every 2 weeks, ivuxolimab was infused into the patients intravenously at between 0.01 and 10 mg/kg. The study, taken as a whole, reports: Low levels of normalized T-cell clonal expansion also appeared in some nonresponders. Blood T cells, both CD4+ and CD8+, expanded clonally by week 6 at 0.1 to 3.0 mg/kg.

This CDR3 contains 15 residues. Germline V gene sequence: CDR1 LNHDA, CDR2 SQIVND (reference sequence). The trim removed 1 base at V and 4 bases at J, leaving 4 bases unmatched. The data were produced by immunoSEQ multiplex PCR, yet TCRdb's version contains in-frame clones alone and is incomplete. Here the sample spans around 28,000 clones, roughly 87% being singletons. The chain has TRBV19 and TRBJ2-1; 7 nucleotides line up with TRBD1. This TCR was recovered from an adult with an advanced solid tumor such as melanoma, head and neck, liver or kidney cancer. The sequencing here drew on CD4+ or CD8+ T cells sorted from blood, taken in a trial of the OX40 agonist ivuxolimab. CDR3 DNA sequence: TGTGCCAGTAGTATAGTGGGACAGCAATACAATGAGCAGTTCTTC. Amino acids: CASSIVGQQYNEQFF.